This TCR beta chain came from a study of identical twins listed by TCRdb under 2016. Some background on the complete study: To test whether fetal clonotypes persist, the study used deep sequencing on TCR alpha and beta repertoires from monozygotic twins, unrelated adults of various ages, and cord blood. To rule out contamination, replicate twin experiments were performed at different times with different library preparation protocols.

This clonotype has at least ten counts. There is no known antigen for this receptor. The input lacks base qualities; no much larger clone sits a single base away. Results the study describes overall, beyond this receptor: Compared with coincidental sharing between unrelated individuals, out-of-frame TCR alpha sequences shared between twins had an excess of sequences with low generation probability. Fewer insertions were carried by abundant cord blood beta clonotypes; a weaker similar trend was observed in young adult naive repertoires, while no such trend was observed in memory repertoires. Excess twin sharing in beta out-of-frame sequences was weaker because fewer shared sequences lowered the signal-to-noise ratio. In monozygotic twins, out-of-frame TCR alpha sharing was systematically underestimated by recombination models, although the models agreed with sharing between unrelated individuals. Because the same donors could not be followed over many years, the conclusions depended on cross-sectional statistical analysis. Zero-insertion analyses could be partly confounded by invariant T cells such as MAIT and iNKT, although diverse VJ usage argued against such confounding for most clonotypes.

The CDR3 sequence holds 14 residues, the cysteine and phenylalanine included. Left in the record is the CDR3 DNA by itself, 42 bases read in frame from the first base. Trimming removed 6 bases from V and 4 bases from J; the gene matches leave 6 bases unexplained. All donors were healthy Caucasians. The twin cohort comprised three pairs of female monozygotic twins, all aged roughly 18 to 30 years. Peripheral blood mononuclear cells were used as the source from which RNA for TCR libraries was isolated. Library method: 5' RACE. The sequencer was an Illumina HiSeq 2000. A universal primer binding site was added through template switching, and the final cDNA carried a unique molecular identifier so that TCR cDNA molecules could be counted accurately. First-strand cDNA for TCR alpha and beta chains was synthesized from specific primers in the conserved constant-segment region. Each cDNA library was double barcoded, with a SMART-Mk sample barcode plus Illumina barcodes, to control for contamination. Two successive PCR steps introduced TruSeq adapter sequences along with Illumina sample barcodes. Sequencing of the TCR alpha and beta cDNA libraries was done on the Illumina HiSeq platform using custom primers. As for the authors' bioinformatics: Raw reads were processed with MiGEC to extract unique molecular identifiers, and MiXCR was used to determine CDR3 positions. For each individual, recombination models were inferred using an EM algorithm with the repgenHMM and IGoR tools. The analysis of shared clonotypes was done with the tcR package in R, with sharing normalized by the product of cloneset sizes. Out-of-frame nonproductive sequences were analyzed to study raw recombination free of thymic and clonal selection effects. Through fastp at Q25 and MiXCR, TCRdb rebuilt clones from the public reads, retaining in-frame beta chains. CDR3 protein duplicates are merged, each entry listing the most common genes and DNA. Here the V and J calls rest on TCRdb's processing, not on the authors' analysis. For this sample the table gives 650,000 to 750,000 distinct CDR3 sequences, of which approximately 21% were detected only once. The biggest ten clones account for approximately 4.3% of the sample.

These same data were also listed under a study on T cells expressing NK-cell markers. As the second study states: Fewer than ten donors provided sorted CD3+CD56+NKG2C+, CD3+CD56+NKG2C- and CD3+CD56-NKG2C+ T-cell subsets, whose TCR beta-chain repertoires were profiled. Among the eight sequenced donors, seven were HCMV-seropositive and one was HCMV-seronegative. In several experiments an anti-gammadeltaTCR antibody was added to restrict sorting to alphabetaTCR-expressing T cells. In roughly six donors, the dominant CD3+CD56+NKG2C+ clonotypes ranked among the top 10 CD8+ clonotypes, making up 1.0-7.0% of CD8+ T cells. Those dominant clonotypes were again the most abundant among CD3+CD56-NKG2C+ cells in a handful of donors, at about 25-60.1%. It remained unclear whether the expanded NKG2C-expressing T cell clones were specific for HCMV antigens. The study sequenced eight donors, all healthy volunteers chosen at random: three men and five women. HCMV-specific IgG was detected in serum with a commercial ELISA kit to determine HCMV serostatus. For over five donors, unsorted PBMC were also used to sequence bulk peripheral blood T-cell repertoires. MIGEC was used to demultiplex reads and group the reads by UMI, and MiTCR was used to assemble and quantify clonotypes. To exclude erroneous sequences, only TCR cDNA sequences supported by at least two reads were retained. The tcR package was used for downstream repertoire analysis, and clonotypes were matched across fractions by CDR3 nucleotide sequence plus V segment. VDJmatch was used to annotate antigen specificity against VDJdb, with one amino acid substitution allowed in CDR3.

What was sequenced was PBMCs. The rearranged chain carries TRBV12-3 or TRBV12-4 and TRBJ2-7; the central 10 bases match TRBD2. This TCR came from a woman in her late teens or twenties in good health. The CDR3 reads as follows: CASSFLAGAYEQYF. The nucleotide sequence reads TGTGCCAGCAGCTTCCTAGCGGGGGCTTACGAGCAGTACTTC.